One and the same sample provided the 7 T cell receptor beta chains below, sequenced in a study of blood T cell repertoires in COVID-19. This table comes from immunoSEQ multiplex PCR, and its TCRdb copy is limited to in-frame clones, with some not included. The data show 310,000 or so clones, over 80% seen once. The sequencing input was PBMCs or T cells enriched from blood (not recorded which). All receptors come from a woman between 18 and 29 years old who had recovered from COVID-19.

This clone was seen once. The J gene is TRBJ2-3, the V gene TRBV5-4; 7 nucleotides align to TRBD2. Trimming cost V 7 bases and J 2 bases; bases outside gene matches: 16. CDR3 length equals 17 residues. The germline CDR1 and CDR2 sequences are SGHNT and YYREEE (reference sequence). CDR3 DNA: TGTGCCAGCCGCCCAGTTACCGGGACTACATACACAGATACGCAGTATTTT. Its translation: CASRPVTGTTYTDTQYF.

J is TRBJ1-2 and V is TRBV7-2; no clear D gene. From germline, CDR1 is SGHTA and CDR2 FQGNSA. Trimming left V 0 bases short and J 8 bases short, with 10 bases between. The CDR3 is made up of 13 amino acids. The CDR3 DNA reads as TGTGCCAGCAGCTTAGCGAGAGAGTCAGGCTACACCTTC. Protein: CASSLARESGYTF.

This clone was seen just once. V gene TRBV13 combines with J gene TRBJ2-5, with D possibly matching TRBD1 (5 bases). This CDR3 has 19 residues. V lost 0 bases and J 4 bases, leaving 24 bases between the germline ends. In germline, CDR1 is PRHDT, CDR2 FYEKMQ (reference sequence). The CDR3 DNA reads TGTGCCAGCAGCTTAGGACTTTCGGTTGTCAGGGTGGGTGGAGAGACCCAGTACTTC. Residues: CASSLGLSVVRVGGETQYF.

The V call is TRBV9, the J call TRBJ2-3, with TRBD2 matching 7 bases. Germline V gene lookup returns CDR1 SGDLS and CDR2 YYNGEE. Trimming took 0 bases from V and 4 from J; bases not matched to a gene: 5. There are 15 residues in the CDR3. CDR3 sequence (DNA): TGTGCCAGCAGCGTAGACCCAGCGGGACCAGATACGCAGTATTTT. Translated: CASSVDPAGPDTQYF.

The table lists this clone with a count of one. This chain connects TRBV4-3 to TRBJ1-1; TRBD1 is a possible D gene (5 bases). This CDR3 contains 13 residues. From germline, CDR1 is LGHNA and CDR2 YSLEER. The V end was cut by 0 bases, the J end by 7 bases, with 9 bases between. In DNA form, the CDR3 reads TGCGCCAGCAGCCAAGAGACAGCTAATGAAGCTTTCTTT. This translates into CASSQETANEAFF.

The CDR3, as DNA: TGTGCCAGCAGCTTGACACTTTCCACCGGGGAGCTGTTTTTT. It translates to CASSLTLSTGELFF. V and J are TRBV7-9 and TRBJ2-2; D is uncertain. The CDR3 runs 14 residues. V lost 3 bases and J lost 4, with 9 bases in between. Germline V gives CDR1 SEHNR, CDR2 FQNEAQ (reference sequence).

CDR3 amino acids: CASSPAGQGAFDEQYF. CDR3 nucleotide sequence: TGTGCCAGCAGCCCAGCGGGACAGGGGGCGTTCGACGAGCAGTACTTC. The chain carries TRBV4-2 and TRBJ2-7, with 12 bases that match TRBD1. The V and J ends lost 4 bases and 5 bases, in that order; junction bases with no gene match: 9. From germline, CDR1 is LGHNA and CDR2 YNFKEQ. The CDR3 runs to 16 residues.